The clone carrying this T cell receptor beta chain occurred a few times. Its antigen is unknown. This record comes from a study of T cells after yellow fever vaccination. Study overall: The SMART-Seq v4 Ultra Low Input method served to prepare the low-cell-number fractions.

It was through 5'RACE template switching that TCR cDNA was made, with a universal primer site and UMIs added. MiXCR, run by TCRdb on the 5' RACE reads, gives a single entry per CDR3 protein. The sample has some 260,000 distinct CDR3 sequences, over 4.5% seen once. The CDR3 runs 15 residues. The trim removed 5 bases at V and 4 bases at J, leaving 8 bases unmatched. Study-level results: Subsequent booster samples again held most clones from primary vaccination (96% CD4, roughly 88% CD8).

The V and J genes are TRBV12-3 or TRBV12-4 and TRBJ1-2, with 9 nucleotides matching TRBD1. The sequence was collected from a man younger than 35 who received the YFV17D yellow fever vaccine. The sequencing used CD4+ T cells sorted from PBMCs, collected on the day of the yellow fever booster vaccination. The CDR3 coding sequence is TGTGCCAGCAGTCAAGGACAGGGGACATCCTATGGCTACACCTTC. Its translation: CASSQGQGTSYGYTF.